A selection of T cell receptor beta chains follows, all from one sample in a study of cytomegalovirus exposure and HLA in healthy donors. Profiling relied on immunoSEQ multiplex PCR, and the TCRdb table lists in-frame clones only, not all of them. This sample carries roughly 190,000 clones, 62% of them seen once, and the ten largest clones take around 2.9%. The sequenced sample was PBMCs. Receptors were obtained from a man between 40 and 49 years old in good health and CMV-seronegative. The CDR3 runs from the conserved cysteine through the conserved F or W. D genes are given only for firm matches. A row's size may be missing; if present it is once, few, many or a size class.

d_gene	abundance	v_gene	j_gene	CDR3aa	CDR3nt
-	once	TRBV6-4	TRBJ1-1	CASSDSMANTEAFF	TGTGCCAGCAGTGACTCGATGGCGAACACTGAAGCTTTCTTT
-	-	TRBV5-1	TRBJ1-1	CASSLEDRTPEAFF	TGCGCCAGCAGCTTGGAAGACAGAACCCCTGAAGCTTTCTTT
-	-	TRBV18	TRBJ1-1	CASSPPHGFTEAFF	TGTGCCAGCTCACCACCCCACGGGTTCACTGAAGCTTTCTTT
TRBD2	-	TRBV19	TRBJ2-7	CASSNSGLAGHYEQYF	TGTGCCAGTAGTAACAGCGGACTAGCGGGACACTACGAGCAGTACTTC
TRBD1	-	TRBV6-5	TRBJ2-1	CASSKTGPHEQFF	TGTGCCAGCAGTAAGACAGGGCCCCATGAGCAGTTCTTC
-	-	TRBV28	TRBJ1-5	CASSPDMGGSNQPQHF	TGTGCCAGCAGCCCCGATATGGGGGGTAGCAATCAGCCCCAGCATTTT
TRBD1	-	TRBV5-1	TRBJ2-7	CASSLETGVHEQYF	TGCGCCAGCAGCTTGGAAACAGGGGTCCACGAGCAGTACTTC
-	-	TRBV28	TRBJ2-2	CASRGRDWYSGELFF	TGTGCCAGCAGGGGGCGCGATTGGTATTCCGGGGAGCTGTTTTTT
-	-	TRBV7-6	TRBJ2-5	CASSPLGRGRETQYF	TGTGCCAGCAGTCCCCTTGGCAGGGGTAGAGAGACCCAGTACTTC
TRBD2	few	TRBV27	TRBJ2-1	CASSNRGTSGRVEQFF	TGTGCCAGCAGCAACCGTGGGACTAGCGGGAGGGTTGAGCAGTTCTTC
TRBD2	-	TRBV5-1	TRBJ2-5	CASSVSGTSGEETQYF	TGCGCCAGCAGCGTCTCCGGGACTAGCGGGGAAGAGACCCAGTACTTC
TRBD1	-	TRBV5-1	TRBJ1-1	CASRRQGTNTEAFF	TGCGCCAGCAGAAGACAGGGGACGAACACTGAAGCTTTCTTT
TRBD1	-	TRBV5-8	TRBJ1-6	CASSLGTGPISPLHF	TGTGCCAGCAGCTTGGGGACAGGGCCGATATCACCCCTCCACTTT
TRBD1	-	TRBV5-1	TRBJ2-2	CASSLEGQQTGELFF	TGCGCCAGCAGCTTAGAGGGACAGCAGACCGGGGAGCTGTTCTTT
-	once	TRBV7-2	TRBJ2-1	CASSQTLAANEQFF	TGTGCCAGCAGCCAAACCCTGGCGGCTAATGAGCAGTTCTTC
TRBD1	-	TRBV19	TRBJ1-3	CASSPFPGQGSGNTIYF	TGTGCCAGTAGTCCCTTCCCGGGACAGGGCTCTGGAAACACCATATATTTT
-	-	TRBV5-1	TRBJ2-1	CASSFEAMEDYNEQFF	TGCGCCAGCAGCTTCGAGGCTATGGAGGACTACAATGAGCAGTTCTTC
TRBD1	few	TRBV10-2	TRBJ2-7	CASSEYDRAHYEQYF	TGCGCCAGCAGTGAGTACGACAGGGCTCACTACGAGCAGTACTTC
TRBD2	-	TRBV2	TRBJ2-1	CASSEAAGGPYNEQFF	TGTGCCAGCAGTGAAGCAGCGGGGGGCCCATACAATGAGCAGTTCTTC
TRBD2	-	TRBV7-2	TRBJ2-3	CASRWTSASTDTQYF	TGTGCCAGCAGGTGGACTAGCGCCAGCACAGATACGCAGTATTTT
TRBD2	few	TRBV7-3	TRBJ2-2	CASSLGLGEGRTGELFF	TGTGCCAGCAGCTTGGGCCTAGGGGAGGGCCGGACCGGGGAGCTGTTTTTT
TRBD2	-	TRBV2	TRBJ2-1	CASSEVREQQFF	TGTGCCAGCAGTGAGGTGCGGGAGCAGCAGTTCTTC
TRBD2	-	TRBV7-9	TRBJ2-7	CASSPGGSSYEQYF	TGTGCCAGCAGCCCCGGGGGGAGCTCCTACGAGCAGTACTTC
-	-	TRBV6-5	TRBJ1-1	CASRRRGLENTEAFF	TGTGCCAGCAGGCGAAGGGGACTGGAGAACACTGAAGCTTTCTTT
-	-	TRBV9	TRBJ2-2	CASSVGGANTGELFF	TGTGCCAGCAGCGTAGGGGGGGCGAACACCGGGGAGCTGTTTTTT
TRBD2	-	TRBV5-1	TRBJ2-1	CASSPLASGTYNEQFF	TGCGCCAGCAGCCCCCTGGCTAGCGGGACTTACAATGAGCAGTTCTTC
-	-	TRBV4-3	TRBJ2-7	CASSQDRGAYEQYF	TGCGCCAGCAGCCAAGATCGGGGAGCCTACGAGCAGTACTTC
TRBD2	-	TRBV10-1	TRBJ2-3	CASSPGLVSTDTQYF	TGCGCCAGCAGTCCGGGACTAGTAAGCACAGATACGCAGTATTTT
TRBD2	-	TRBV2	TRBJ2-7	CASSQPGLDYEQYF	TGTGCCAGCAGTCAACCGGGACTAGACTACGAGCAGTACTTC
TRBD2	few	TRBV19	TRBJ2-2	CASSILAGTTGELFF	TGTGCCAGTAGTATTCTAGCGGGAACCACCGGGGAGCTGTTTTTT
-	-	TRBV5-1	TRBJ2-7	CASSLEGSVQGSLYEQYF	TGCGCCAGCAGCTTGGAGGGTTCTGTACAGGGATCCCTCTACGAGCAGTACTTC
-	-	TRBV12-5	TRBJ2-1	CASGLETGKQFF	TGTGCTAGTGGTTTGGAAACAGGGAAGCAGTTCTTC
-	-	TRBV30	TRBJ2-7	CAWSVGGTEQYF	TGTGCCTGGAGTGTAGGAGGGACCGAGCAGTACTTC
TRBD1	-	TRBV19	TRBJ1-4	CASSITGGSGEKLFF	TGTGCCAGTAGCATTACAGGGGGGAGCGGGGAAAAACTGTTTTTT
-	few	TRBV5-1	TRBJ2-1	CASSLVRTNHNEQFF	TGCGCCAGCAGCTTGGTGCGGACTAACCACAATGAGCAGTTCTTC
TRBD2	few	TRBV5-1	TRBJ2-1	CASSLAPSGGAAEQFF	TGCGCCAGCAGCTTGGCCCCTAGCGGGGGGGCCGCTGAGCAGTTCTTC
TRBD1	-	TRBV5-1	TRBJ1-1	CASSLGEDRGALTAFF	TGCGCCAGCAGCTTGGGTGAGGACAGGGGGGCCTTAACGGCTTTCTTT
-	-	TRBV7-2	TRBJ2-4	CASSLIQHNKNIQYF	TGTGCCAGCAGCTTAATACAACACAACAAAAACATTCAGTACTTC
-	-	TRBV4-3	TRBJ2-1	CASSQDGRAYNEQFF	TGCGCCAGCAGCCAAGATGGCAGGGCCTACAATGAGCAGTTCTTC
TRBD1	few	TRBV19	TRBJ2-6	CASSIIGQDLSGANVLTF	TGTGCCAGTAGTATAATCGGACAGGATCTCTCTGGGGCCAACGTCCTGACTTTC
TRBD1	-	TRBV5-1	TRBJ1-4	CASSGQGGSEKLFF	TGCGCCAGCAGCGGACAGGGGGGCTCCGAAAAACTGTTTTTT
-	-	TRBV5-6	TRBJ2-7	CASSLGAGPHEQYF	TGTGCCAGCAGCCTGGGGGCAGGGCCCCACGAGCAGTACTTC
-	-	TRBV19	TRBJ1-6	CASSMGEDNSPLHF	TGTGCCAGTAGTATGGGCGAAGATAATTCACCCCTCCACTTT
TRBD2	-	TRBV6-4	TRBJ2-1	CASSDSGGTGLAFVPTGYNEQFF	TGTGCCAGCAGTGACTCGGGGGGCACGGGACTAGCCTTTGTTCCCACCGGCTACAATGAGCAGTTCTTC
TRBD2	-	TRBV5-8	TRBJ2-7	CASSFLAALSEQYF	TGTGCCAGCAGCTTCCTAGCGGCCCTCTCCGAGCAGTACTTC
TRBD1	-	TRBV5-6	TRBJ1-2	CASSLTPTGMDGYTF	TGTGCCAGCAGCTTGACACCGACAGGGATGGATGGCTACACCTTC
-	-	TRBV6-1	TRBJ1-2	CASNTWGDYGYTF	TGTGCCAGCAATACGTGGGGGGACTATGGCTACACCTTC
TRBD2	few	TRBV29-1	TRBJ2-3	CSVDGLAGHWSTDTQYF	TGCAGCGTTGACGGACTAGCGGGACATTGGAGCACAGATACGCAGTATTTT
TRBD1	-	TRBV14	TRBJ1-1	CASSQTGTGGGERAFF	TGTGCCAGCAGCCAAACCGGGACAGGGGGCGGAGAAAGGGCTTTCTTT
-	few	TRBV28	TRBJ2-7	CASTRKWSSYEQYF	TGTGCCAGCACCCGGAAGTGGAGCTCCTACGAGCAGTACTTC
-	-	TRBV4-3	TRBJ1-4	CASSQGTGGEKLFF	TGCGCCAGCAGCCAAGGAACAGGTGGGGAAAAACTGTTTTTT
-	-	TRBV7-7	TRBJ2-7	CASSLGLGGEQYF	TGTGCCAGCAGCCTCGGACTTGGTGGTGAGCAGTACTTC
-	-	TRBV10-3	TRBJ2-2	CAIIGATGELFF	TGTGCCATCATTGGGGCGACCGGGGAGCTGTTTTTT
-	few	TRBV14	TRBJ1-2	CASSRHPGQGTYGYTF	TGTGCCAGCAGCCGTCATCCGGGACAAGGGACCTATGGCTACACCTTC
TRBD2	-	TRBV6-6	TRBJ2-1	CASSYSSPSGYNEQFF	TGTGCCAGCAGTTACTCTTCGCCTAGCGGCTACAATGAGCAGTTCTTC
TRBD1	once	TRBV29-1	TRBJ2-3	CSVAPGQITDTQYF	TGCAGCGTTGCGCCGGGACAGATAACAGATACGCAGTATTTT
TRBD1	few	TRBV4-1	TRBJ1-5	CASSQETGSNQPQHF	TGCGCCAGCAGCCAAGAGACAGGGTCCAATCAGCCCCAGCATTTT
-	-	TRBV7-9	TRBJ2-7	CASSLGVRGGTNEQYF	TGTGCCAGCAGCTTAGGAGTGAGGGGAGGAACGAACGAGCAGTACTTC
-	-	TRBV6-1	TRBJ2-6	CASSNRGANVLTF	TGTGCCAGCAGTAACCGGGGGGCCAACGTCCTGACTTTC
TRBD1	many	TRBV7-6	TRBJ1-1	CASSPGQGGNTEAFF	TGTGCCAGCAGCCCGGGACAGGGAGGGAACACTGAAGCTTTCTTT